The rows below give T cell receptor beta chains drawn from one sample of a study of blood T cell repertoires in COVID-19. Clones were sequenced by immunoSEQ multiplex PCR, and TCRdb holds only the in-frame ones, with some missing. The table lists roughly 150,000 clones, around 75% of them singletons. Sequenced material: peripheral blood. The receptors stem from a woman of 80 years or more with acute or convalescent COVID-19. CDR3s leave out the opening cysteine and the closing phenylalanine or tryptophan. The listing skips clone size in some rows; elsewhere it reads once, few, many or a size class.

>-|TRBV6-5
ASSYSSGQGNSPLH
>-|TRBV21-1
ASSKALPGQENSPLH
>-|TRBV2
ASSSPGRSRAGELF
>-|TRBV29-1
SVEQGLISSYNEQF
>-|TRBV5-5
ASSQRGADTQY
>-|TRBV27
ASSSRTDTQY
>-|TRBV5-1
ASSLIGTGNTGELF
>-|TRBV11-2
ASSLDQGGYQPQH
>-|TRBV29-1
SARGGHSGNTIY
>once|TRBV6-1
ASSDLSPPAGNIQY
>-|TRBV12-5
ASGLETGTEAF